One sample yielded the 25 T cell receptor beta chains listed below, sequenced in a study of T cells in Graves' hyperthyroidism and ophthalmopathy. There were TCR beta CDR3 regions amplified from RNA transcripts. The TCR CDR3 first-round RT-PCR relied on the HTBI primer set. TCRdb ran MiXCR on the multiplex PCR reads and lists one entry per CDR3 protein. The data contain 500,000 to 650,000 distinct CDR3 sequences, approximately 17% of them seen just once; the ten biggest clones take up roughly 15%. The sample consisted of blood. The receptor source for this set is a woman between 18 and 30 years old with Graves' ophthalmopathy.

In its sample, this clonotype was seen many times. This chain links TRBV13 with TRBJ2-7; D possibly corresponds to TRBD1 (5 bases). Germline assignment: CDR1 PRHDT and CDR2 FYEKMQ (reference sequence). This CDR3 has 12 residues. V lost 0 bases to trimming and J lost 7 bases, with 7 bases between them. CDR3 sequence reads: CASSLGRGEQYF. For the CDR3, the DNA is TGTGCCAGCAGCTTAGGAAGGGGAGAGCAGTACTTC.

The chain links TRBV29-1 to TRBJ1-3; TRBD1 matches 10 bases. Germline V CDR1 and CDR2: SQVTM, ANQGSEA. This CDR3 has 14 amino acids. Trimming removed 4 bases from V and 3 bases from J; junction bases left unmatched: 3. For the CDR3, the DNA is TGCAGCGTTGGGACAGGGGGAAATGGAAACACCATATATTTT. Its translation: CSVGTGGNGNTIYF.

V gene TRBV4-1 combines with J gene TRBJ2-5; D remains unclear. Trimming pared 1 base from V and 2 bases from J, leaving 17 bases between. From germline, CDR1 is MGHRA and CDR2 YSYEKL. The CDR3 runs to 17 residues. The CDR3 loop is CASSQAARQGIQETQYF. The CDR3 nucleotides are TGCGCCAGCAGCCAAGCAGCTCGTCAAGGGATACAAGAGACCCAGTACTTC.

This chain connects TRBV6-1 to TRBJ1-1; 8 bases are shared with TRBD1. Germline CDR1 MNHNS, CDR2 SASEGT. The trim removed 5 bases at V and 5 bases at J, leaving 7 bases unmatched. This CDR3 is built from 14 residues. CDR3 DNA sequence: TGTGCCAGCAGTCGGACAGGGATTTTGACTGAAGCTTTCTTT. Translating gives CASSRTGILTEAFF.

The genes are TRBV29-1 and TRBJ2-7, with 8 positions matching TRBD2. Losses at the gene ends were 0 bases for V and 0 bases for J; bases not matched to a gene: 10. The V gene's germline CDR1 is SQVTM and CDR2 ANQGSEA. This CDR3 is 17 amino acids long. CDR3 sequence reads: CSVEESSGSRSSYEQYF. The CDR3 DNA reads as TGCAGCGTTGAAGAATCTAGCGGGTCCCGCAGCTCCTACGAGCAGTACTTC.

This clonotype showed up many times. V is TRBV28 and J is TRBJ2-7, with a tentative D call TRBD2 (5 bases). The CDR3 length is 14 residues. Trimming left V 4 bases short and J 1 base short, with 11 bases between. Germline V gives CDR1 MDHEN, CDR2 SYDVKM. In DNA form, the CDR3 reads TGTGCCAGCAGTTCCCGGGATCAATCCTACGAGCAGTACTTC. Protein product: CASSSRDQSYEQYF.

This clonotype occurred many times. This sequence joins TRBV2 and TRBJ2-3; D gene unclear. Germline-derived CDR1 and CDR2 are SNHLY and FYNNEI. The CDR3 covers 15 residues. V lost 0 bases and J lost 1, with 8 bases in between. The CDR3 loop reads CASSEAGWGTDTQYF. CDR3 DNA sequence: TGTGCCAGCAGTGAAGCGGGGTGGGGCACAGATACGCAGTATTTT.

This rearrangement joins TRBV19 to TRBJ2-5, with 11 bases matching TRBD1. The germline V gene has CDR1 LNHDA and CDR2 SQIVND (reference sequence). The CDR3 contains 15 residues. The trim removed 2 bases at V and 4 bases at J, leaving 3 bases unmatched. The CDR3: CASSIRTGGLETQYF. CDR3 sequence (DNA): TGTGCCAGTAGTATAAGGACAGGGGGCCTAGAGACCCAGTACTTC.

This clonotype has a count of ten or more. V usage is TRBV9 and J usage is TRBJ1-2; 9 bases line up with TRBD1. The CDR3 extends over 15 amino acids. V lost 4 bases to trimming and J lost 5 bases; unmatched junction nucleotides: 9. Germline V lookup: CDR1 SGDLS, CDR2 YYNGEE. In DNA, the CDR3 is TGTGCCAGCAGCATCGGACAGGGGTTGGGGTATGGCTACACCTTC. Amino acids: CASSIGQGLGYGYTF.

This clonotype occurred a few times. The chain carries TRBV12-3 or TRBV12-4 and TRBJ1-1; no definite D call. The CDR3 totals 16 residues. V lost 0 bases to trimming and J lost 0 bases, with 11 bases between them. The CDR3 loop is CASSLALPLMNTEAFF. CDR3 DNA sequence: TGTGCCAGCAGTTTAGCGCTTCCGCTAATGAACACTGAAGCTTTCTTT.

This clonotype has ten or more counts. The gene calls are TRBV28 and TRBJ2-5; TRBD2 matches at 7 bases. The CDR3 loop spans 13 amino acids. Germline CDR1 is MDHEN and CDR2 is SYDVKM. The J segment lost 7 bases and the V segment lost 7 bases, leaving 9 bases of the junction unmatched. CDR3 region: CASTRTSLGTQYF. CDR3 coding DNA: TGTGCCAGCACCCGGACTAGTCTTGGGACCCAGTACTTC.

The CDR3 is CASSITSGGQGIYEQFF. For the CDR3, the DNA is TGTGCCAGTAGTATTACGTCTGGGGGACAGGGGATCTATGAGCAGTTCTTC. The V call is TRBV2, the J call TRBJ2-1; 10 nucleotides align to TRBD1. The germline V gene encodes CDR1 SNHLY and CDR2 FYNNEI. This CDR3 region has 17 residues. Unmatched junction bases numbered 19, after V lost 9 bases and J lost 8 bases.

A few counts support this clonotype. This chain connects TRBV20-1 to TRBJ2-3; TRBD2 aligns across 8 bases. Germline CDR1 DFQATT, CDR2 SNEGSKA (reference sequence). The CDR3 is made up of 18 amino acids. The trim removed 3 bases at V and 2 bases at J, leaving 16 bases unmatched. The CDR3 DNA is TGCAGTGCTAGCGGGAGGACTAGCAGTGAGTCGAACACAGATACGCAGTATTTT. Translation gives CSASGRTSSESNTDTQYF.

This chain connects TRBV28 to TRBJ2-6; D is unresolved. The CDR3 is made up of 15 amino acids. V lost 8 bases and J lost 2, with 13 bases in between. CDR1 and CDR2 from the germline V gene are MDHEN and SYDVKM. CDR3 sequence reads: CASQESKAGANVLTF. CDR3 DNA sequence: TGTGCCAGCCAGGAAAGCAAGGCTGGGGCCAACGTCCTGACTTTC.

This clonotype was seen repeatedly, ten times or more. The chain uses TRBV7-2 and TRBJ1-1; D unresolved. V lost 0 bases and J lost 1, with 9 bases in between. The CDR3 extends over 15 amino acids. Per the germline V gene, CDR1 is SGHTA and CDR2 is FQGNSA. The CDR3: CASSLAHITNTEAFF. In DNA form, the CDR3 reads TGTGCCAGCAGCTTAGCCCACATCACGAACACTGAAGCTTTCTTT.

This clonotype was recorded a few times. The chain is built from TRBV5-5 and TRBJ2-2, with 10 nucleotides matching TRBD1. The CDR3 totals 15 residues. CDR1 is SGHKS, CDR2 YYEKEE, per germline (reference sequence). The ends lost 5 bases at V and 7 bases at J; junction bases unmatched: 8. CDR3 sequence reads: CASRADRGQGGELFF. The DNA of the CDR3 is TGTGCCAGCAGAGCTGACAGGGGGCAAGGCGGGGAGCTGTTTTTT.

This chain joins TRBV20-1 and TRBJ2-2, with 10 bases aligning to TRBD1. The CDR3 is made up of 16 amino acids. Germline V gene data show CDR1 as DFQATT and CDR2 as SNEGSKA (reference sequence). With V trimmed by 7 bases and J by 3 bases, 11 bases remained unmatched. The CDR3 bases are TGCAGTGTCCAGCGTCGGGACAGGGGCCACACCGGGGAGCTGTTTTTT. Translation gives CSVQRRDRGHTGELFF.

This clonotype has at least ten counts. This chain's CDR3 is CASSFWTGGSYNEQFF. The DNA of the CDR3 is TGTGCCAGCAGCTTCTGGACAGGGGGCTCCTACAATGAGCAGTTCTTC. This rearrangement joins TRBV13 to TRBJ2-1, with TRBD1 identical over 10 bases. Losses at the gene ends were 3 bases for V and 0 bases for J; bases not matched to a gene: 2. The V gene's germline CDR1 is PRHDT and CDR2 FYEKMQ (reference sequence). CDR3 size: 16 residues.

The chain has TRBV5-5 and TRBJ1-5, with D perhaps TRBD1 (6 bases). V lost 3 bases to trimming and J lost 4 bases, with 11 bases between them. CDR1 and CDR2 from the germline V gene are SGHKS and YYEKEE (reference sequence). This CDR3 region has 14 residues. The CDR3 DNA reads TGTGCCAGCAGCTACAGAACAGGGAATCAGCCCCAGCATTTT. It encodes CASSYRTGNQPQHF.

This clonotype has a count of ten or more. The chain is built from TRBV2 and TRBJ1-5; D is perhaps TRBD1 (6 bases). Germline V gene sequence: CDR1 SNHLY, CDR2 FYNNEI. CDR3 length: 14 residues. Trimming left V 4 bases short and J 3 bases short, with 10 bases between. The CDR3 bases are TGTGCCAGCAGTGGGACAGACTTCAATCAGCCCCAGCATTTT. This translates into CASSGTDFNQPQHF.

This clonotype appeared many times. The chain uses TRBV7-2 and TRBJ2-5, with TRBD1 matching 8 bases. The V gene's germline CDR1 is SGHTA and CDR2 FQGNSA. The J segment lost 2 bases and the V segment lost 8 bases, leaving 4 bases of the junction unmatched. There are 13 residues in the CDR3. In DNA, the CDR3 is TGTGCCAGCGGGCAGGGGGCTCAAGAGACCCAGTACTTC. Its translation is CASGQGAQETQYF.

This clonotype was seen a few times. At one end the junction does not follow the germline gene, possibly because of a read error. The chain has TRBV6-1 and TRBJ1-3; D may be TRBD1 (5 bases). The CDR3 length is 15 residues. CDR1 is MNHNS and CDR2 is SASEGT in the germline V gene. The DNA for the CDR3 is TGTGCCAGCACTGAAGGGTGGGGACCTGGAAACACCATATATTTT. Amino acids: CASTEGWGPGNTIYF.

This clonotype was counted at least ten times. The V and J genes are TRBV10-3 and TRBJ1-1, with D maybe TRBD1 (5 bases). Germline CDR1 is ENHRY and CDR2 is SYGVKD. V dropped 3 bases and J dropped 1 base, with 9 bases sitting between them. CDR3 length: 14 residues. The CDR3 here is CAISDSTENTEAFF. The CDR3 DNA reads as TGTGCCATCAGTGACTCGACAGAGAACACTGAAGCTTTCTTT.

In this sample, this clonotype turned up many times. The V gene is TRBV5-1, the J gene TRBJ2-6; possible D gene TRBD1, 5 bases. The CDR3 has 13 amino acids. V was shortened by 6 bases and J by 3 bases, with 7 bases between the two germline ends. Germline loops: CDR1 SGHRS, CDR2 YFSETQ. The CDR3 DNA is TGCGCCAGCATGGACATTGGGGCCAACGTCCTGACTTTC. This sequence encodes CASMDIGANVLTF.

Many counts were recorded for this clonotype. This chain links TRBV6-1 with TRBJ1-5; possibly TRBD1 for D (6 bases). Germline assignment: CDR1 MNHNS and CDR2 SASEGT. CDR3 length: 16 amino acids. V was shortened by 6 bases and J by 2 bases, with 17 bases between the two germline ends. The CDR3 sequence: CASSAQGGGGNQPQHF. For the CDR3, the DNA is TGTGCCAGCAGCGCTCAAGGGGGGGGTGGCAATCAGCCCCAGCATTTT.